This paragraph reports one T cell receptor beta chain. This specimen belongs to a study of T cell responses to AZD1222 COVID-19 vaccine. Sequenced by immunoSEQ multiplex PCR; TCRdb stores in-frame clones only, minus some. The sample has some 130,000 clones, around 85% seen once. This specimen was peripheral blood, taken on day 0 of AZD1222 vaccination. The receptor was isolated from an adult in good health.

CDR3 bases: TGTGCCGGCTCCCCTGCAGCCCATCAGCCCCAGCATTTT. As protein: CAGSPAAHQPQHF. This chain joins TRBV19 and TRBJ1-5; D ambiguous. Between the trimmed V and J ends, which lost 11 bases and 5 bases, there was a span of 16 bases. The CDR3 sequence is 13 residues long. Germline V gene data show CDR1 as LNHDA and CDR2 as SQIVND (reference sequence).